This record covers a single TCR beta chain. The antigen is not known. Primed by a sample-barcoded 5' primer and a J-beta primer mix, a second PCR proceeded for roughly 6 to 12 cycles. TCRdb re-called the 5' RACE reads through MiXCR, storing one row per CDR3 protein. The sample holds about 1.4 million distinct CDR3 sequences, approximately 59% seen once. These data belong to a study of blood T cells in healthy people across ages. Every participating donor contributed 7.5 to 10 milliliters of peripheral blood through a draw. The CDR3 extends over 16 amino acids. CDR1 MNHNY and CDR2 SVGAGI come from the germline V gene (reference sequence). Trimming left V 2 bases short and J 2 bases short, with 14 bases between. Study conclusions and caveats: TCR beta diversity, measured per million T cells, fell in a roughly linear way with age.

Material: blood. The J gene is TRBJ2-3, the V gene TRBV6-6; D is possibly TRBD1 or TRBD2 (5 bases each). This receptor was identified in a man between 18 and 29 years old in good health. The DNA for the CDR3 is TGTGCCAGCAGTTACGGGGACGCCTACACCACAGATACGCAGTATTTT. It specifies CASSYGDAYTTDTQYF.